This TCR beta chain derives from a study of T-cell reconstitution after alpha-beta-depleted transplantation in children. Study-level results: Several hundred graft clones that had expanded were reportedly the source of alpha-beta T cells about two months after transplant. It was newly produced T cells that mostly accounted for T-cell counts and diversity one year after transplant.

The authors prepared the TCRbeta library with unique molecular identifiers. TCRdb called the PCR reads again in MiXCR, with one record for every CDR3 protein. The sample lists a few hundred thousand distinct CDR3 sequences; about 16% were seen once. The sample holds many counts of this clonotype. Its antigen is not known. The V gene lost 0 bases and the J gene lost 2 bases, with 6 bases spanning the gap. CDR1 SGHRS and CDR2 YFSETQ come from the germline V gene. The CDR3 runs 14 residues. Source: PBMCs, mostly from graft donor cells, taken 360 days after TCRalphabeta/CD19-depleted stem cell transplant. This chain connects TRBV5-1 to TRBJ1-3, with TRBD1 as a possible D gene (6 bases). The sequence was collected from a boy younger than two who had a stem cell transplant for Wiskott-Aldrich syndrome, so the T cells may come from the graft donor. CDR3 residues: CASSLGQAGNTIYF. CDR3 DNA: TGCGCCAGCAGCTTGGGACAGGCTGGAAACACCATATATTTT.